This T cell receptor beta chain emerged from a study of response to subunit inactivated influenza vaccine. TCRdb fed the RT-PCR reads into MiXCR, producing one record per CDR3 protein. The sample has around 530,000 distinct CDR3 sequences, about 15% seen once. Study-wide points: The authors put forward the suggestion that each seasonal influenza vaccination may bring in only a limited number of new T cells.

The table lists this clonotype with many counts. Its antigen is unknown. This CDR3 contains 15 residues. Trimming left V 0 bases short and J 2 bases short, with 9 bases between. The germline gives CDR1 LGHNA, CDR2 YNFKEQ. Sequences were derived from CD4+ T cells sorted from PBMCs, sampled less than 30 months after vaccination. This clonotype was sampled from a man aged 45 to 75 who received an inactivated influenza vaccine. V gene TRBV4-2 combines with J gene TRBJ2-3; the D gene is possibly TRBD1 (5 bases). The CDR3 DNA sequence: TGTGCCAGCAGCCAAGATCGACAGAACACAGATACGCAGTATTTT. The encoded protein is CASSQDRQNTDTQYF.